The rows below give T cell receptor beta chains drawn from one sample of a study of blood T cell repertoires in COVID-19. Libraries were prepared by immunoSEQ multiplex PCR; TCRdb keeps only in-frame clonotypes and omits some of them. The sample holds 120,000 to 150,000 clones, around 84% seen once. Input material: peripheral blood. Receptor source: a woman aged 55-69 years with acute or convalescent COVID-19. Both conserved end residues are part of each CDR3. A D gene is named only where the DNA matches it firmly. For some rows the clone size is stated as once, few or many, or as a class when expanded; others skip it.

CDR3 DNA: TGTGCCAGCAGCCGCAGCGGGCCGGCAGGGTTATCCTATGGCTACACCTTC
CDR3 protein: CASSRSGPAGLSYGYTF
clone size: NA
D gene: NA
V gene: TRBV6-4
J gene: TRBJ1-2

CDR3 DNA: TGTGCCAGCAACGGACAGAACAATGAGCAGTTCTTC
CDR3 protein: CASNGQNNEQFF
clone size: NA
D gene: NA
V gene: TRBV6-6
J gene: TRBJ2-1

CDR3 DNA: TGCGCCAGCAGCTCAGGGACAGGGGCCAACTATGGCTACACCTTC
CDR3 protein: CASSSGTGANYGYTF
clone size: NA
D gene: TRBD1
V gene: TRBV5-1
J gene: TRBJ1-2

CDR3 DNA: TGTGCCAGCTCACCAAGAGACAGGGGCTCTGAAGCTTTCTTT
CDR3 protein: CASSPRDRGSEAFF
clone size: NA
D gene: TRBD1
V gene: TRBV18
J gene: TRBJ1-1

CDR3 DNA: TGTGCCAGCAGCAAGTTCATAGCGGGGGACACCTTGCTCGCAGATACGCAGTATTTT
CDR3 protein: CASSKFIAGDTLLADTQYF
clone size: NA
D gene: TRBD2
V gene: TRBV7-6
J gene: TRBJ2-3

CDR3 DNA: TGTGCCAGCAGTTCAAACGAGGATGGCTACACCTTC
CDR3 protein: CASSSNEDGYTF
clone size: NA
D gene: NA
V gene: TRBV7-2
J gene: TRBJ1-2

CDR3 DNA: TGCGCCAGCAGCGAGGGGACAGGGGAAGGGGCCGGGGAGCTGTTTTTT
CDR3 protein: CASSEGTGEGAGELFF
clone size: NA
D gene: TRBD1
V gene: TRBV5-1
J gene: TRBJ2-2

CDR3 DNA: TGCGCCAGCAGCTTGGTGGCAGGGGTGAACACTGAAGCTTTCTTT
CDR3 protein: CASSLVAGVNTEAFF
clone size: once
D gene: NA
V gene: TRBV5-1
J gene: TRBJ1-1

CDR3 DNA: TGTGCCAGCAGTTTAGACATTCAGAACACTGAAGCTTTCTTT
CDR3 protein: CASSLDIQNTEAFF
clone size: NA
D gene: NA
V gene: TRBV28
J gene: TRBJ1-1

CDR3 DNA: TGTGCCAGCAGCCCACACAGGGATACGCAGTATTTT
CDR3 protein: CASSPHRDTQYF
clone size: NA
D gene: NA
V gene: TRBV9
J gene: TRBJ2-3

CDR3 DNA: TGTGCCAGTAGTCGATTCGCCCCGGGGAGCCAAGAGACCCAGTACTTC
CDR3 protein: CASSRFAPGSQETQYF
clone size: NA
D gene: NA
V gene: TRBV19
J gene: TRBJ2-5

CDR3 DNA: TGTGCCTGGAGTGTCGGGAATACGCAGTATTTT
CDR3 protein: CAWSVGNTQYF
clone size: NA
D gene: NA
V gene: TRBV30
J gene: TRBJ2-3

CDR3 DNA: TGTGCCTGGAGTGATACCCTTGGCCAGCCCCAGCATTTT
CDR3 protein: CAWSDTLGQPQHF
clone size: NA
D gene: NA
V gene: TRBV30
J gene: TRBJ1-5

CDR3 DNA: TGTGCCAGCAGCTTGGGACTAGCGGCAGATACGCAGTATTTT
CDR3 protein: CASSLGLAADTQYF
clone size: NA
D gene: TRBD2
V gene: TRBV5-8
J gene: TRBJ2-3

CDR3 DNA: TGTGCCAGCAGTGAAGCGTTAGGCTACACCTTC
CDR3 protein: CASSEALGYTF
clone size: NA
D gene: NA
V gene: TRBV6-1
J gene: TRBJ1-2

CDR3 DNA: TGTGCCAGCAGCCAAGTTGCGGGGCGTACTAGCACAGATACGCAGTATTTT
CDR3 protein: CASSQVAGRTSTDTQYF
clone size: NA
D gene: NA
V gene: TRBV3-1/TRBV3-2
J gene: TRBJ2-3

CDR3 DNA: TGTGCCTGGAGAGGGGCAGGAAAAGTGGTTTGGGGCTACACCTTC
CDR3 protein: CAWRGAGKVVWGYTF
clone size: NA
D gene: NA
V gene: TRBV30
J gene: TRBJ1-2

CDR3 DNA: TGTGCCAGCAGCTTAGCGGGGACAGGCTATGGCGAGCAGTACTTC
CDR3 protein: CASSLAGTGYGEQYF
clone size: NA
D gene: TRBD1
V gene: TRBV11-2
J gene: TRBJ2-7

CDR3 DNA: TGTGCCAGCAGCCCCACTACGTATGAGCAGTTCTTC
CDR3 protein: CASSPTTYEQFF
clone size: NA
D gene: NA
V gene: TRBV11-3
J gene: TRBJ2-1

CDR3 DNA: TGCGCCAGCAGCGCGGAGGGCAATCAGCCCCAGCATTTT
CDR3 protein: CASSAEGNQPQHF
clone size: NA
D gene: NA
V gene: TRBV5-1
J gene: TRBJ1-5

CDR3 DNA: TGCGCCAGCAGCCAAGATCTGGGGCGAGACTATGGCTACACCTTC
CDR3 protein: CASSQDLGRDYGYTF
clone size: NA
D gene: NA
V gene: TRBV4-1
J gene: TRBJ1-2

CDR3 DNA: TGTGCCAGCAACCTGAGGGGGTCACAACCCGATGGCTACACCTTC
CDR3 protein: CASNLRGSQPDGYTF
clone size: NA
D gene: NA
V gene: TRBV16
J gene: TRBJ1-2

CDR3 DNA: TGTGCAAGTCGCTTAGCGAGGCGGCAGGGGTGGTGCACAGATACGCAGTATTTT
CDR3 protein: CASRLARRQGWCTDTQYF
clone size: NA
D gene: NA
V gene: TRBV12-2
J gene: TRBJ2-3

CDR3 DNA: TGTGCCAGCAGCTACCCGGTCTATAATTCACCCCTCCACTTT
CDR3 protein: CASSYPVYNSPLHF
clone size: NA
D gene: NA
V gene: TRBV5-6
J gene: TRBJ1-6

CDR3 DNA: TGTGCCAGCAGCTCTGGCAACTATGGCTACACCTTC
CDR3 protein: CASSSGNYGYTF
clone size: NA
D gene: NA
V gene: TRBV11-3
J gene: TRBJ1-2

CDR3 DNA: TGTGCCAGCAGCTTAGCCCTCACACCCTTGGGAGAAGAGACCCAGTACTTC
CDR3 protein: CASSLALTPLGEETQYF
clone size: NA
D gene: NA
V gene: TRBV7-6
J gene: TRBJ2-5

CDR3 DNA: TGTGCCAGCAGCGTAGTGGGCCGGGGGGGCCCGGAGACCCAGTACTTC
CDR3 protein: CASSVVGRGGPETQYF
clone size: NA
D gene: TRBD2
V gene: TRBV9
J gene: TRBJ2-5

CDR3 DNA: TGTGCCACCAGTGATTCGACATACGAGCAGTACTTC
CDR3 protein: CATSDSTYEQYF
clone size: once
D gene: NA
V gene: TRBV24-1
J gene: TRBJ2-7

CDR3 DNA: TGTGCCAGCAGCTTAACAGCCAGAAGCTCCTACGAGCAGTACTTC
CDR3 protein: CASSLTARSSYEQYF
clone size: NA
D gene: NA
V gene: TRBV13
J gene: TRBJ2-7

CDR3 DNA: TGTGCCAGCAGACCGGGACTAGCGGATGGAGAGCAGTTCTTC
CDR3 protein: CASRPGLADGEQFF
clone size: NA
D gene: TRBD2
V gene: TRBV5-4
J gene: TRBJ2-1

CDR3 DNA: TGTGCCTGCCGGCTAGAGGGACAAGAGACCCAGTACTTC
CDR3 protein: CACRLEGQETQYF
clone size: once
D gene: NA
V gene: TRBV30
J gene: TRBJ2-5

CDR3 DNA: TGCGCCAGCAGCCAAGTCCCCCTAGCCCTGAGGCAGTATTTT
CDR3 protein: CASSQVPLALRQYF
clone size: NA
D gene: NA
V gene: TRBV4-1
J gene: TRBJ2-3

CDR3 DNA: TGCAGTGCTAGTTCGTCGGGGTCGGGCACCGGGGAGCTGTTTTTT
CDR3 protein: CSASSSGSGTGELFF
clone size: NA
D gene: NA
V gene: TRBV20-1
J gene: TRBJ2-2

CDR3 DNA: TGTGCCAGCAGTCTCCTCTTCGGCGGGGGCCGGACCACTGAAGCTTTCTTT
CDR3 protein: CASSLLFGGGRTTEAFF
clone size: NA
D gene: NA
V gene: TRBV28
J gene: TRBJ1-1

CDR3 DNA: TGTGCCACCAGTGACCCCTACGGACTAGCGGGGGGGGAGACCCAGTACTTC
CDR3 protein: CATSDPYGLAGGETQYF
clone size: once
D gene: TRBD2
V gene: TRBV24-1
J gene: TRBJ2-5

CDR3 DNA: TGTGCCAGCAGCCCACGTCGGGACAGTAACCCCTATGGCTACACCTTC
CDR3 protein: CASSPRRDSNPYGYTF
clone size: few
D gene: TRBD1
V gene: TRBV7-2
J gene: TRBJ1-2

CDR3 DNA: TGTGCCAGCAGCGAGAGCGGGGGGTCCTTCGCTGAGCAGTTCTTC
CDR3 protein: CASSESGGSFAEQFF
clone size: NA
D gene: TRBD2
V gene: TRBV9
J gene: TRBJ2-1

CDR3 DNA: TGCAGCGACTCCCCGGGACAGGGGTATGGCTACACCTTC
CDR3 protein: CSDSPGQGYGYTF
clone size: NA
D gene: TRBD1
V gene: TRBV29-1
J gene: TRBJ1-2

CDR3 DNA: TGTGCCAGCAGCACCCGGACTAGATCGGGGGAGACCCAGTACTTC
CDR3 protein: CASSTRTRSGETQYF
clone size: NA
D gene: TRBD2
V gene: TRBV7-2
J gene: TRBJ2-5

CDR3 DNA: TGTGCCAGCAGTGGCCGCCCAGGACAGTCCAGCTCCTACAATGAGCAGTTCTTC
CDR3 protein: CASSGRPGQSSSYNEQFF
clone size: NA
D gene: NA
V gene: TRBV25-1
J gene: TRBJ2-1

CDR3 DNA: TGTGCCAGCAGCAGCCGGGAGCTAATCAATGAGCAGTTCTTC
CDR3 protein: CASSSRELINEQFF
clone size: NA
D gene: NA
V gene: TRBV7-2
J gene: TRBJ2-1